These 18 T cell receptor beta chains share one sample of origin, sequenced in a study of response to subunit inactivated influenza vaccine. MiXCR, run by TCRdb on the RT-PCR reads, gives a single entry per CDR3 protein. The table has about 580,000 distinct CDR3 sequences, around 15% seen once; the top ten hold 11%. Source: PBMCs from blood, taken approximately 13 days after vaccination. Every receptor here comes from a man aged 45-65 years who received an inactivated influenza vaccine.

In its sample, this clonotype was seen a few times. The chain couples TRBV19 to TRBJ1-5; D is possibly TRBD1 (5 bases). CDR1 and CDR2 (germline): LNHDA, SQIVND (reference sequence). CDR3 length equals 14 residues. The V and J ends lost 7 bases and 1 base respectively, with 11 bases between them. The chain's CDR3 is CASNAGGSNQPQHF. The CDR3 DNA follows: TGTGCCAGTAACGCGGGGGGGAGCAATCAGCCCCAGCATTTT. Based on the CDR3 plus reference TRBV19 and TRBJ1-5, the full variable domain is DGGITQSPKYLFRKEGQNVTLSCEQNLNHDAMYWYRQDPGQGLRLIYYSQIVNDFQKGDIAEGYSVSREKKESFPLTVTSAQKNPTAFYLCASNAGGSNQPQHFGDGTRLSIL.

The J gene is TRBJ1-4, the V gene TRBV4-2; D is undetermined. Germline lookup yields CDR1 LGHNA and CDR2 YNFKEQ. The V end was cut by 0 bases, the J end by 4 bases, with 9 bases between. CDR3 length: 15 amino acids. The CDR3 nucleotides read TGTGCCAGCAGCCAAGATCGTCAGTATAATGAAAAACTGTTTTTT. It codes for CASSQDRQYNEKLFF.

The gene calls are TRBV18 and TRBJ2-5; D not resolved. Germline CDR1 is KGHSH and CDR2 is LQKENI. The CDR3 is 14 residues long. V was clipped by 4 bases and J by 2 bases, with 11 bases between them. The CDR3 nucleotides are TGTGCCAGCTCACAACCGGGTTTTCAAGAGACCCAGTACTTC. It is translated as CASSQPGFQETQYF.

CDR3 nucleotides: TGTGCCAGCAGCTTAGCGAGCTTCGGCGGGGAGCTGTTTTTT. Encoded protein: CASSLASFGGELFF. This sequence joins TRBV7-2 and TRBJ2-2; no definite D call. Trimming took off 0 bases at V and 7 bases at J, with 9 bases between the two ends. Germline CDR1 reads SGHTA; CDR2 reads FQGNSA. This CDR3 contains 14 residues.

CDR3 DNA: TGCGCCAGCAGCTCGACCCCTGGGGATCAGCCCCAGCATTTT. It specifies CASSSTPGDQPQHF. The gene calls are TRBV5-1 and TRBJ1-5; D unresolved. This CDR3 region has 14 residues. V shed 3 bases and J shed 5 bases, with 12 bases lying between them. Germline values: CDR1 SGHRS, CDR2 YFSETQ.

This clonotype was seen more than once but under ten times. The CDR3 loop is CASRESGYGRSSSYNEQFF. The CDR3 DNA is TGTGCCAGCAGAGAGTCCGGTTACGGGAGGTCTAGCTCCTACAATGAGCAGTTCTTC. The rearrangement links TRBV3-1 to TRBJ2-1; 7 positions match TRBD2. Germline values: CDR1 LGHDT, CDR2 YNNKEL (reference sequence). The length of the CDR3 is 19 residues. V dropped 6 bases and J dropped 0; count of bases not matched to a gene: 17.

This clonotype was seen a few times. The chain couples TRBV5-6 to TRBJ2-7; D not certain. Trimming cost V 0 bases and J 0 bases, with 13 bases left between them. The V gene's germline CDR1 is SGHDT and CDR2 YYEEEE. The CDR3 is 16 amino acids. As DNA, the CDR3 is TGTGCCAGCAGCTTGGACCAACTGAGCCTCTCCTACGAGCAGTACTTC. It encodes CASSLDQLSLSYEQYF.

This clonotype was counted a few times. This CDR3 reads CASSSQDRGRYRAYEQYF. The CDR3 DNA sequence: TGTGCCAGCAGTTCTCAGGACAGGGGGAGATATCGCGCCTACGAGCAGTACTTC. The V and J genes are TRBV6-5 and TRBJ2-7; 10 bases fit TRBD1. Germline V gene data show CDR1 as MNHEY and CDR2 as SVGAGI. V lost 4 bases, J lost 2 bases, and 14 bases stayed unmatched. The CDR3 spans 18 residues.

The chain is built from TRBV7-8 and TRBJ2-2; D not certain. CDR1 is SGHVS, CDR2 FQNEAQ, per germline. Trimming took off 4 bases at V and 1 base at J, with 13 bases between the two ends. The CDR3 is 16 residues long. CDR3 DNA: TGTGCCAGCAGCTCCCGGGCGAGTGGGAACACCGGGGAGCTGTTTTTT. Translation gives CASSSRASGNTGELFF.

This rearrangement joins TRBV4-3 to TRBJ2-7; 10 bases agree with TRBD1. Losses at the gene ends were 0 bases for V and 0 bases for J; bases not matched to a gene: 5. Germline V gene sequence: CDR1 LGHNA, CDR2 YSLEER. The CDR3 consists of 17 residues. The CDR3 DNA reads as TGCGCCAGCAGCCAAGATTGGGGACAGGGGAGCTCCTACGAGCAGTACTTC. It encodes CASSQDWGQGSSYEQYF.

Many counts were recorded for this clonotype. The J gene is TRBJ2-3, the V gene TRBV12-3 or TRBV12-4, with D perhaps TRBD2 (6 bases). This CDR3 has 14 amino acids. The ends were cut back, 8 bases at V and 3 bases at J, with 15 bases in the middle. CDR3 DNA sequence: TGTGCCAGCGCCCCCGTCGGGGGAACAGATACGCAGTATTTT. Protein: CASAPVGGTDTQYF.

The chain carries TRBV4-2 and TRBJ2-3; TRBD2 matches 9 bases. Germline CDR1 and CDR2: LGHNA and YNFKEQ. J lost 6 bases, V lost 1 base, and 8 bases had no gene match. This CDR3 contains 16 residues. CDR3 region: CASSQVWASGMDTQYF. CDR3 nucleotide sequence: TGTGCCAGCAGCCAAGTATGGGCTAGCGGGATGGATACGCAGTATTTT.

The chain joins TRBV7-9 to TRBJ1-4; TRBD1 matches 8 bases. CDR1 and CDR2 from the germline V gene are SEHNR and FQNEAQ (reference sequence). The V segment lost 3 bases and the J segment 8 bases; nucleotides outside the gene matches: 8. The CDR3 is made up of 15 amino acids. The CDR3 reads CASSFRGQGGEKLFF. The DNA of the CDR3 is TGTGCCAGCAGCTTCCGTGGACAGGGTGGGGAAAAACTGTTTTTT.

This clonotype has only a few counts. The chain links TRBV6-5 to TRBJ2-1; D not certain. Trimming removed 2 bases at V and 0 bases at J, with 11 bases between. The germline V gene encodes CDR1 MNHEY and CDR2 SVGAGI. This CDR3 is built from 16 residues. This CDR3 reads CASSYAEPSSYNEQFF. Here the CDR3 DNA reads TGTGCCAGCAGTTACGCCGAGCCGAGCTCCTACAATGAGCAGTTCTTC.

The J gene is TRBJ2-1, the V gene TRBV7-2, with 9 bases matching TRBD2. The length of the CDR3 is 16 residues. Germline values: CDR1 SGHTA, CDR2 FQGNSA. V lost 0 bases to trimming and J lost 8 bases; unmatched junction nucleotides: 8. The CDR3: CASSLAVVSGSYEQFF. For the CDR3, the DNA is TGTGCCAGCAGCTTAGCGGTGGTTAGCGGGAGCTATGAGCAGTTCTTC.

The chain carries TRBV20-1 and TRBJ2-3; D tentatively fits TRBD1 or TRBD2 (5 bases each). V shed 5 bases and J shed 1 base, with 16 bases lying between them. Germline V gene data show CDR1 as DFQATT and CDR2 as SNEGSKA (reference sequence). This CDR3 has 15 amino acids. CDR3 coding DNA: TGCAGTGCTTCAAGAGGGGCCTCGGGCACAGATACGCAGTATTTT. Translating gives CSASRGASGTDTQYF.

The rearrangement joins TRBV5-1 to TRBJ1-1; D gene uncertain. In germline, CDR1 is SGHRS, CDR2 YFSETQ. Trimming pared 4 bases from V and 1 base from J, leaving 14 bases between. The CDR3 runs to 15 residues. CDR3 nucleotides: TGCGCCAGCAGCGTCAACCCGGGAACGAACACTGAAGCTTTCTTT. Its protein product is CASSVNPGTNTEAFF.

The genes are TRBV28 and TRBJ1-3; 7 bases are a match to TRBD1. V shed 3 bases and J 7 bases; nucleotides not matched to a gene: 6. The CDR3 runs to 14 residues. Germline V gene data show CDR1 as MDHEN and CDR2 as SYDVKM. CDR3 amino acids: CASSFAQGRNTIYF. The CDR3 DNA reads as TGTGCCAGCAGTTTTGCACAGGGGAGGAACACCATATATTTT.